The T cell receptor beta chain described here comes from a study of blood T cell repertoires in COVID-19 (dated by TCRdb to 2019 to 2021). With regard to the full study: Collaborator samples came from the United States, Italy and Spain and covered acute and convalescent phases of COVID-19. The repertoires were released in a freely available public database intended as a resource for research on the immune response to SARS-CoV-2. The prospective study material was composed of cDNA or gDNA derived from T cells, B-cell-depleted T cells, or PBMCs. Where available, HLA class I and class II types were obtained from metadata supplied by the sample provider rather than from assay-based typing. A de-identified subject ID, COVID-19 status, age in years and sex were almost always included in the sample metadata. Samples were obtained from the ongoing ImmuneRACE study (first 160 participants) and from approximately 1,200 subjects provided by 6 global collaborators. The dataset comprised deeply sampled blood TCRbeta repertoires from subjects exposed to, actively infected with, or recovered from COVID-19.

A word on this clone: The antigen it recognizes is unknown. No much larger clone is present one base from it, and per-base qualities are unavailable.

What the work shows at the level of the full study, not this receptor alone: The quantity of clinical and demographic metadata differed by source and by participant and was supplied without curation.

The CDR3 has 12 amino acids, counting the end cysteine and phenylalanine. The sequence is cut down to CDR3 DNA, 36 bases in frame from base 1. The CDR1 and CDR2 encoded by the germline V gene are SGHRS and YFSETQ. Trimming takes 2 bases from V and 5 bases from J, and the germline ends sit 4 bases apart. Participants in the prospective study were aged about 18 to 89 years, lived in about two dozen United States geographic areas, and enrolled through a virtual design. In the prospective study, cohorts were assigned on the basis of participant-reported clinical history obtained from a screening survey and a study questionnaire. Recovered participants in ImmuneRACE Cohort 3 were defined as having two consecutive negative NP/OP PCR tests, clearance from a healthcare professional, or resolution of symptoms. In the prospective study, mobile phlebotomists collected whole blood, serum and a nasopharyngeal or oropharyngeal swab from each participant. Additional blood draws and questionnaires over an approximately two-month period could optionally be provided by prospective study participants. Before DNA extraction, blood samples from the prospective study were shipped at room temperature or frozen.

TCRbeta CDR3 regions were amplified from genomic DNA using the immunoSEQ Assay, a bias-controlled multiplex PCR. Processing in the source paper ran as follows. Within the assay, amplification of reference gene primers was used to estimate how many nucleated cells each sample contained. Sequence reads were collapsed and filtered to measure the absolute abundance of every unique TCRbeta CDR3 rearrangement. For each sample, productive Simpson clonality was calculated by taking the square root of Simpson's diversity index across productive rearrangements. Here the immuneACCESS table is served through TCRdb, limited to in-frame sequences with V and J called. Missing clones are a known gap in these copies; in checked studies unresolved V genes cover under half, and the rest lacks a known reason. D and trimming were read from the DNA, whereas the V and J calls and clone size are those reported in that table. The sample records around 170,000 clones, roughly 80% of which are singletons. In total, the top ten clones hold roughly 8% of the sample.

The rearranged segments are TRBV5-1 and TRBJ2-2, with the D gene too uncertain to name. The sample was PBMCs or T cells enriched from blood (not recorded which). The TCR originated in a woman aged 45-65 years who had recovered from COVID-19. The CDR3 sequence is CASSFYTGELFF. The DNA reads TGCGCCAGCAGCTTCTATACCGGGGAGCTGTTTTTT.